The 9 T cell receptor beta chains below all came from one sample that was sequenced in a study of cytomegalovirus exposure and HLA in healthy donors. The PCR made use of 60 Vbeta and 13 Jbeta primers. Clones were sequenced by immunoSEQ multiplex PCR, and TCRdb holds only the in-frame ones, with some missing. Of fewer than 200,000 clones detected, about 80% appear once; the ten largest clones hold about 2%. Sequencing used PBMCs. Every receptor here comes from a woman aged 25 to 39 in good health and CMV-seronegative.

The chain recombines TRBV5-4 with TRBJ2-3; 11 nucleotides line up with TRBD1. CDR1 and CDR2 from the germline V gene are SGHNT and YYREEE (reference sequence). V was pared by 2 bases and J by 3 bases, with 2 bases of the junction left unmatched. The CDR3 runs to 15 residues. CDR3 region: CASSFGDRGTDTQYF. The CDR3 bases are TGTGCCAGCAGCTTTGGGGACAGGGGGACAGATACGCAGTATTTT.

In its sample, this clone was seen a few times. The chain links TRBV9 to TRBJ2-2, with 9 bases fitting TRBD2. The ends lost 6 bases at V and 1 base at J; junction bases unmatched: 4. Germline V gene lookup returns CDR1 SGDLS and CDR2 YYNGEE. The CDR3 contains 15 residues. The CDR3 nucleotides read TGTGCCAGCACCCGACTAGCGGTGAACACCGGGGAGCTGTTTTTT. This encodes CASTRLAVNTGELFF.

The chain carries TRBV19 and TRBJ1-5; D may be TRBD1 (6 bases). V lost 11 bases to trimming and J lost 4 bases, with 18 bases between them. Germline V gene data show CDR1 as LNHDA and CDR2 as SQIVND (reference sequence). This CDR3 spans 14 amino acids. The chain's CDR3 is CASRPGQKNQPQHF. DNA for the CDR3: TGTGCCTCACGACCGGGACAAAAAAATCAGCCCCAGCATTTT.

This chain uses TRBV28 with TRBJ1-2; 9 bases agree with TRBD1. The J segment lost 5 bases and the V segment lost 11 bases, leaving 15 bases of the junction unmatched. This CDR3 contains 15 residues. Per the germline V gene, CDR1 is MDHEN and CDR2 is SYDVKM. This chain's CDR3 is CAARGQGSGRYGYTF. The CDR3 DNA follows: TGTGCCGCTAGGGGACAGGGATCAGGGAGGTATGGCTACACCTTC.

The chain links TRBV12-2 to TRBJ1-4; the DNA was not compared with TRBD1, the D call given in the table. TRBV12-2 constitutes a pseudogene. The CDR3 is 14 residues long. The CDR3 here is CASRTGIWDEKLFF. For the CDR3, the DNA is TGTGCAAGTCGTACAGGGATTTGGGATGAAAAACTGTTTTTT.

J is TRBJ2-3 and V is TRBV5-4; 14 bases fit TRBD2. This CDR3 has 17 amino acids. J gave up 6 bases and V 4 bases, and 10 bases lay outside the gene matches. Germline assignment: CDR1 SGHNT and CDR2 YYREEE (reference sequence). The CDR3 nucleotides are TGTGCCAGCAGCCGACCGACTAGCGGGGGGGGGAGGGATACGCAGTATTTT. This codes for CASSRPTSGGGRDTQYF. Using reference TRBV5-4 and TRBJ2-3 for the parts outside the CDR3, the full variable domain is ETGVTQSPTHLIKTRGQQVTLRCSSQSGHNTVSWYQQALGQGPQFIFQYYREEENGRGNFPPRFSGLQFPNYSSELNVNALELDDSALYLCASSRPTSGGGRDTQYFGPGTRLTVL.

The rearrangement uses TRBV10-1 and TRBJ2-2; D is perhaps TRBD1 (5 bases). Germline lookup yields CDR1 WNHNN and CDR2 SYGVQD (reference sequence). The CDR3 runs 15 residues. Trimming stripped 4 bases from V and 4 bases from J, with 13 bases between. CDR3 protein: CASSAQGQGTGELFF. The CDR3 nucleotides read TGCGCCAGCAGTGCGCAGGGCCAAGGCACCGGGGAGCTGTTTTTT.

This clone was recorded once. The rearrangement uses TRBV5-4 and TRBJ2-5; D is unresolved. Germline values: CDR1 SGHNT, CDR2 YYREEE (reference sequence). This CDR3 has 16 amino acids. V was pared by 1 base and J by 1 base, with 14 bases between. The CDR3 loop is CASSLLQGAPQETQYF. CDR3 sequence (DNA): TGTGCCAGCAGCTTGTTGCAAGGAGCACCCCAAGAGACCCAGTACTTC.

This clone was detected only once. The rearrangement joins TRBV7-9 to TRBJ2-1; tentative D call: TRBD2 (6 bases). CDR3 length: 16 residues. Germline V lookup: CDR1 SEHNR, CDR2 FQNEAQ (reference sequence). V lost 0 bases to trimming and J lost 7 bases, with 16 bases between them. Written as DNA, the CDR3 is TGTGCCAGCAGCTTAGCGTTGGAGGGCCTGTCAAATGAGCAGTTCTTC. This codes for CASSLALEGLSNEQFF.